This T cell receptor beta chain appears in the sequencing data of a study of shared clonotypes between healthy human individuals. As for the study in general: Each donor contributed plates that comprised three CD4 naive, three CD4 memory, two CD8 naive and one CD8 memory.

Only in-frame clones appear in the TCRdb table, and some are missing; sequencing was by immunoSEQ multiplex PCR. The sample has almost 700,000 clones; around 92% are singletons. Terminally differentiated effector memory CD45RA+ cells were excluded by CCR7 positive selection of CD45RO-negative cells. This CDR3 region has 10 residues. Trimming took off 4 bases at V and 8 bases at J, with 6 bases between the two ends. CDR1 is SGDLS and CDR2 is YYNGEE in the germline V gene. The sequenced sample consisted of naive CD8+ T cells sorted from blood. This TCR derives from a man aged 30 to 39 in good health. This chain connects TRBV9 to TRBJ1-1; D gene ambiguous. CDR3 sequence reads: CASSPVEAFF. CDR3 bases: TGTGCCAGCAGCCCTGTCGAAGCTTTCTTT.